These 13 T cell receptor beta chains originate from one sample sequenced in a study of beta chain features in type 1 diabetes. Every isolated RNA sample was fully reverse transcribed, so sequencing captured expressed TCRB transcripts. Profiled with immunoSEQ multiplex PCR; TCRdb holds only in-frame clones, not every one. Seen here are 70,000 to 95,000 clones, around a third observed once, and the top ten hold 0.4% to 0.45%. Specimen: stem cell memory CD4+ T cells from blood. The receptors stem from a woman aged 18-29 years in good health.

This chain joins TRBV7-9 and TRBJ2-5; 8 bases are shared with TRBD1. Germline values: CDR1 SEHNR, CDR2 FQNEAQ (reference sequence). The CDR3 loop spans 14 amino acids. Trimming cost V 5 bases and J 5 bases; bases outside gene matches: 7. The CDR3 nucleotides read TGTGCCAGCAGCCGGGGGACAGGACGTGAGACCCAGTACTTC. Translated: CASSRGTGRETQYF.

This clone was observed once. The chain has TRBV19 and TRBJ1-1, with D tentatively TRBD1 (5 bases). The CDR3 runs 15 residues. Germline V lookup: CDR1 LNHDA, CDR2 SQIVND (reference sequence). The DNA for the CDR3 is TGTAAGGACATCAGATTTGTGACATCGAACACTGAAGCTTTCTTT. Protein product: CKDIRFVTSNTEAFF.

This clone was seen a handful of times. The V call is TRBV5-6, the J call TRBJ1-1; 10 bases match TRBD1. Germline V CDR1 and CDR2: SGHDT, YYEEEE. The CDR3 is made up of 16 amino acids. The ends lost 4 bases at V and 5 bases at J; junction bases unmatched: 11. The CDR3 bases are TGTGCCAGCAGCAGGGTGGGGGACAGGGGTTATACTGAAGCTTTCTTT. Residues: CASSRVGDRGYTEAFF.

The chain has TRBV29-1 and TRBJ1-2; D may be TRBD1 (6 bases). CDR3 length equals 13 residues. Germline CDR1 and CDR2: SQVTM and ANQGSEA. Deletions cut 4 bases from V and 3 bases from J, with 12 bases between. As DNA, the CDR3 is TGCAGCGTTGGGGAGGGGGAACACTATGGCTACACCTTC. Translated, it gives CSVGEGEHYGYTF.

The chain links TRBV5-4 to TRBJ2-1; TRBD2 is a possible D gene (6 bases). Germline V gene lookup returns CDR1 SGHNT and CDR2 YYREEE (reference sequence). The V gene lost 0 bases and the J gene lost 7 bases, with 11 bases spanning the gap. The CDR3 has 14 residues. For the CDR3, the DNA is TGTGCCAGCAGCTTGGGGAGGGGATTGAATGAGCAGTTCTTC. Amino acid sequence: CASSLGRGLNEQFF.

This clone was seen more than once but under ten times. V is TRBV15 and J is TRBJ2-1; possibly TRBD1 for D (5 bases). Germline V gene lookup returns CDR1 LNHNV and CDR2 YYDKDF (reference sequence). CDR3 length: 13 amino acids. V lost 10 bases and J 7 bases, leaving 17 bases between the germline ends. CDR3 region: CASGPTAWNEQFF. Written as DNA, the CDR3 is TGTGCCAGCGGACCGACAGCTTGGAATGAGCAGTTCTTC.

V and J are TRBV19 and TRBJ2-1, with 11 bases matching TRBD1. V was pared by 5 bases and J by 6 bases, with 6 bases of the junction left unmatched. This CDR3 region has 15 residues. CDR1 and CDR2 (germline): LNHDA, SQIVND (reference sequence). The CDR3 nucleotides are TGTGCCAGTAGTGCAGGACAGGGGGCTGTCAATGAGCAGTTCTTC. Its translation: CASSAGQGAVNEQFF.

This clone turned up a few times. This rearrangement joins TRBV12-5 to TRBJ2-1; 9 bases match TRBD2. The CDR3 has 10 amino acids. The V gene end was trimmed by 6 bases and the J gene end by 15 bases; junction bases not matched to a gene: 3. Per the germline V gene, CDR1 is LGHNT and CDR2 is FRNRAP. CDR3 DNA: TGTGCTAGTGGCGGGACTAGCAGGTTCTTC. Protein sequence: CASGGTSRFF.

This clone was counted between two and nine times. The chain links TRBV30 to TRBJ2-7; D gene uncertain. This CDR3 comprises 12 residues. The V gene lost 2 bases and the J gene lost 4 bases, with 9 bases spanning the gap. CDR1 is GTSNPN, CDR2 SVGIG, per germline (reference sequence). CDR3 amino acids: CAWSRDIYEQYF. The CDR3 nucleotides are TGTGCCTGGAGTAGAGACATTTACGAGCAGTACTTC.

This chain connects TRBV7-9 to TRBJ1-6, with D possibly matching TRBD1 (6 bases). CDR3 length: 16 residues. Trimming cost V 5 bases and J 10 bases, with 21 bases left between them. Germline V gene data show CDR1 as SEHNR and CDR2 as FQNEAQ (reference sequence). CDR3 residues: CASSTGVWTVGSPLHF. As DNA, the CDR3 is TGTGCCAGCAGCACTGGGGTTTGGACAGTCGGGTCACCCCTCCACTTT. The full variable domain, in which reference TRBV7-9 and TRBJ1-6 provide the parts outside the CDR3, is DTGVSQNPRHKITKRGQNVTFRCDPISEHNRLYWYRQTLGQGPEFLTYFQNEAQLEKSRLLSDRFSAERPKGSFSTLEIQRTEQGDSAMYLCASSTGVWTVGSPLHFGNGTRLTVT.

Only one count was recorded for this clone. V is TRBV5-6 and J is TRBJ2-7, with no clear D. Trimming left V 5 bases short and J 0 bases short, with 6 bases between. CDR1 SGHDT and CDR2 YYEEEE come from the germline V gene. The CDR3 sequence is 12 residues long. CDR3 sequence (DNA): TGTGCCAGCAGATCTAGCTCCTACGAGCAGTACTTC. This sequence encodes CASRSSSYEQYF. The whole variable domain, filled in from reference TRBV5-6 and TRBJ2-7, reads DAGVTQSPTHLIKTRGQQVTLRCSPKSGHDTVSWYQQALGQGPQFIFQYYEEEERQRGNFPDRFSGHQFPNYSSELNVNALLLGDSALYLCASRSSSYEQYFGPGTRLTVT.

This clone came up once. The chain has TRBV18 and TRBJ2-1; 13 bases are a match to TRBD2. V lost 6 bases to trimming and J lost 4 bases; unmatched junction nucleotides: 6. Per germline, CDR1 KGHSH and CDR2 LQKENI. The CDR3 runs to 16 residues. The CDR3 DNA reads as TGTGCCAGCTCCCTTCGACTAGCGGGAGGATACAATGAGCAGTTCTTC. This codes for CASSLRLAGGYNEQFF.

The gene calls are TRBV9 and TRBJ2-1, with 10 bases matching TRBD2. Germline CDR1 reads SGDLS; CDR2 reads YYNGEE. The length of the CDR3 is 16 residues. The junction had 9 bases not matched to a gene; V was cut back by 3 bases and J by 6 bases. The DNA for the CDR3 is TGTGCCAGCAGCGCCTCCGGGACTAGCGCCCCCAATGAGCAGTTCTTC. The encoded protein is CASSASGTSAPNEQFF.